A few counts support the clone carrying this TCR beta chain. The PCR used 60 Vbeta and 13 Jbeta primers. Clones were sequenced by immunoSEQ multiplex PCR, and TCRdb holds only the in-frame ones, with some missing. The repertoire holds around 50,000 clones, with about 80% as singletons. The entry originates in a study of cytomegalovirus exposure and HLA in healthy donors. In germline, CDR1 is SGHAT, CDR2 FQNNGV. The CDR3 consists of 13 residues. There were likely unrecorded immune exposures, though donors were nominally healthy when sampled. The source material was PBMCs. This TCR was sampled from a man aged 30 to 39 in good health and CMV-seronegative. The chain employs TRBV11-2 and TRBJ2-5; D remains unclear. Gene TRBJ2-7 matches the end of the DNA better, so the J call may be wrong. The CDR3 DNA sequence: TGTGCCAGCAGCTTAGGTCGCGTTTACGAGCAGTACTTC. Protein sequence: CASSLGRVYEQYF.